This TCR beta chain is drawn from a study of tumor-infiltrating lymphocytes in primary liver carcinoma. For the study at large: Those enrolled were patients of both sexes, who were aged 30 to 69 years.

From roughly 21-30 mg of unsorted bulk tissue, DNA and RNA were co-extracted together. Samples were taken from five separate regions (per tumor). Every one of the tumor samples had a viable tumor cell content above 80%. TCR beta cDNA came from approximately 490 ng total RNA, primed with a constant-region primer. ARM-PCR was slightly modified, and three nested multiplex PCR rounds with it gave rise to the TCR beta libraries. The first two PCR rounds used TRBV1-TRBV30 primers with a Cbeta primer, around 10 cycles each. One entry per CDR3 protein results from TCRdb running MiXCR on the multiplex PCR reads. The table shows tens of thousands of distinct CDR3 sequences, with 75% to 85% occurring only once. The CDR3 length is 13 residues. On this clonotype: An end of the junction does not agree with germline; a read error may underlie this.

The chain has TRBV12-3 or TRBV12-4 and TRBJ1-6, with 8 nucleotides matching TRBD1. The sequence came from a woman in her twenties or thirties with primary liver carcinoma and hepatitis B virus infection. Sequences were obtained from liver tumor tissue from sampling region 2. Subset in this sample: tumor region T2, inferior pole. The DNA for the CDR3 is TGTGCCAGCAGTCGACAGGGGCATTTACCCCCCCGCTTT. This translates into CASSRQGHLPPRF.